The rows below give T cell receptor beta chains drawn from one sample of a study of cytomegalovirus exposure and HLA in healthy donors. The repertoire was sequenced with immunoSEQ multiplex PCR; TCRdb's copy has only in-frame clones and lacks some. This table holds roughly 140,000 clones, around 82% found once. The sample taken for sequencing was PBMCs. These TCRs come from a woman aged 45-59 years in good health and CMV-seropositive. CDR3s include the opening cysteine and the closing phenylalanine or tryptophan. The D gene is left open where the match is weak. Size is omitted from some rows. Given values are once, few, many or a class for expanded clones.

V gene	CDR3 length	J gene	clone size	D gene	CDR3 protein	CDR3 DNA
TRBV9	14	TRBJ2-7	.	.	CASSALSGAHEQYF	TGTGCCAGCAGCGCCCTATCAGGGGCTCACGAGCAGTACTTC
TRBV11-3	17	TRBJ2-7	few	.	CASSYSPGEPPSYEQYF	TGTGCCAGCAGCTACAGCCCCGGGGAGCCCCCCTCCTACGAGCAGTACTTC
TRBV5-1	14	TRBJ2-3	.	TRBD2	CASSGRGGTDTQYF	TGCGCCAGCTCCGGGCGGGGGGGCACAGATACGCAGTATTTT
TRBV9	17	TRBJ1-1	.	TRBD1	CASSVGLGGSGNTEAFF	TGTGCCAGCAGCGTAGGGCTAGGGGGCAGCGGTAACACTGAAGCTTTCTTT
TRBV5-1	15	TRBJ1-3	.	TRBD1	CASSLDRASGNTIYF	TGCGCCAGCAGCTTAGACAGGGCTTCTGGAAACACCATATATTTT
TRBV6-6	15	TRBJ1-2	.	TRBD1	CASSYPRQGNYGYTF	TGTGCCAGCAGTTATCCGCGACAGGGGAACTATGGCTACACCTTC
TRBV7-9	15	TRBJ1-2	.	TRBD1	CASSSPQGATYGYTF	TGTGCCAGCAGCTCCCCACAGGGGGCGACCTATGGCTACACCTTC
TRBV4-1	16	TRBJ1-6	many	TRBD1	CASSQELTGGRSPLHF	TGCGCCAGCAGCCAAGAACTTACAGGGGGGCGATCACCCCTCCACTTT
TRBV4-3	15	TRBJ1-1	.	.	CASSQAQTVGTEAFF	TGCGCCAGCAGCCAAGCCCAGACAGTAGGTACTGAAGCTTTCTTT
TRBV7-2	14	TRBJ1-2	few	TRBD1	CASSLGQGRYGYTF	TGTGCCAGCAGCTTGGGACAGGGGAGGTATGGCTACACCTTC
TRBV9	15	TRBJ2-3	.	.	CASSVAGVSTDTQYF	TGTGCCAGCAGCGTAGCCGGGGTCAGCACAGATACGCAGTATTTT
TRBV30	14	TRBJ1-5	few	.	CAWSAGEGWQPQHF	TGTGCCTGGAGTGCAGGGGAAGGATGGCAGCCCCAGCATTTT
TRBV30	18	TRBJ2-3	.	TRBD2	CAWSVRVGGGTRGDTQYF	TGTGCCTGGAGTGTACGGGTCGGGGGGGGCACAAGAGGAGATACGCAGTATTTT
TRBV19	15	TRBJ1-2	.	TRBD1	CASSRQGPTDYGYTF	TGTGCCAGTAGTAGACAGGGGCCTACGGACTATGGCTACACCTTC
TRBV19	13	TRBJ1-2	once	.	CASSGLGDYGYTF	TGTGCCAGTAGCGGACTTGGAGACTATGGCTACACCTTC
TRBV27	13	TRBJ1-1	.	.	CASRRTGGTEAFF	TGTGCCAGCAGGCGAACGGGGGGCACTGAAGCTTTCTTT
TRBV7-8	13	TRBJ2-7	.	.	CASSLQGGYEQYF	TGTGCCAGCAGCCTTCAGGGGGGCTACGAGCAGTACTTC
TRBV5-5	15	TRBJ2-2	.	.	CASSLQGTNTGELFF	TGTGCCAGCAGCTTGCAGGGAACGAACACCGGGGAGCTGTTTTTT
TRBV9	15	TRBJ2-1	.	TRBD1	CASSVKLQGDNEQFF	TGTGCCAGCAGCGTAAAGTTACAGGGGGACAATGAGCAGTTCTTC
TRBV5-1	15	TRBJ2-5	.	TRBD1	CASSSRGQYQETQYF	TGCGCCAGCAGCTCCAGGGGGCAGTACCAAGAGACCCAGTACTTC
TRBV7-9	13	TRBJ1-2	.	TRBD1	CSSSAESGGGYTF	TGTTCCAGCAGCGCCGAATCAGGGGGTGGCTACACCTTC
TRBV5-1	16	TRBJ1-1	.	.	CASSSVARGTGTEAFF	TGCGCCAGCAGCTCTGTTGCGAGGGGGACCGGCACTGAAGCTTTCTTT
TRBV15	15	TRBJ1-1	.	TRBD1	CATSARDRGSAEAFF	TGTGCCACCAGCGCACGGGACAGGGGGAGTGCTGAAGCTTTCTTT
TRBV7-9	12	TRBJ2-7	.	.	CATTTGYDEQYF	TGTGCCACCACAACAGGGTACGACGAGCAGTACTTC
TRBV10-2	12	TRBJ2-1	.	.	CASSEISHEQFF	TGCGCCAGCAGTGAGATTAGCCATGAGCAGTTCTTC
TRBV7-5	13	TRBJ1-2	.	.	CARSLPPVSLVTF	TGTGCCAGAAGCTTACCCCCCGTCAGTTTGGTCACCTTC
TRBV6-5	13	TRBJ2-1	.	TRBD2	CASRSGGYNEQFF	TGTGCCAGCAGAAGCGGGGGTTACAATGAGCAGTTCTTC
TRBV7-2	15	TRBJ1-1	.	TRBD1	CASSLPGQPNTEAFF	TGTGCCAGCAGCCTACCGGGACAGCCGAACACTGAAGCTTTCTTT
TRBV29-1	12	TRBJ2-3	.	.	CGSPGAGDTQYF	TGCGGTTCTCCAGGGGCTGGAGATACGCAGTATTTT
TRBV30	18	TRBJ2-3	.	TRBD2	CAWNPGLAGDVSTDTQYF	TGTGCCTGGAACCCGGGACTAGCGGGGGACGTAAGCACAGATACGCAGTATTTT
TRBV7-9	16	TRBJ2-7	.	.	CASSLVGGLPPYEQYF	TGTGCCAGCAGCTTAGTCGGAGGTTTACCTCCTTACGAGCAGTACTTC
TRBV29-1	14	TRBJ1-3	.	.	CSVGEGESGNTIYF	TGCAGCGTTGGCGAGGGGGAGTCTGGAAACACCATATATTTT
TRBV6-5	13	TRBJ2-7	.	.	CASSPRNSYEQYF	TGTGCCAGCAGCCCGCGGAACTCCTACGAGCAGTACTTC
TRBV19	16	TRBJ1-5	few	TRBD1	CASSIKGAQLNQPQHF	TGTGCCAGTAGTATTAAGGGGGCCCAATTGAATCAGCCCCAGCATTTT
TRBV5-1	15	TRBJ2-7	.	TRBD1	CASRLEQGASYEQYF	TGCGCCAGCAGGCTCGAACAGGGGGCCTCCTACGAGCAGTACTTC